The clone carrying this T cell receptor beta chain was observed a single time. This entry comes from a study of blood T cell repertoires in COVID-19. CDR1 and CDR2 (germline): SGHAT, FQNNGV. With 1 base removed from V and 4 bases from J, the gap between germline ends came to 13 bases. This CDR3 is built from 15 residues. In the original processing: The authors estimated nucleated cell counts from reference gene primer amplification. Sequencing was performed with immunoSEQ multiplex PCR; in TCRdb, only in-frame clones are kept and a portion is missing. V and J calls plus clone size are reproduced from that table; the DNA served to infer D and trimming. Of 150,000 to 200,000 clones listed, approximately 80% are singletons.

The chain is built from TRBV11-2 and TRBJ1-2, with D possibly matching TRBD1 (6 bases). The sequence derives from a woman of 80 years or more with active or convalescent COVID-19. Sequencing was performed on peripheral blood. For the CDR3, the DNA is TGTGCCAGCAGCTTAGGCTCCCGAGGGGGCTATGGCTACACCTTC. Protein product: CASSLGSRGGYGYTF.